This TCR beta chain was found in a study of T cell responses to AZD1222 COVID-19 vaccine. This clone has just a few counts. The data were produced by immunoSEQ multiplex PCR, yet TCRdb's version contains in-frame clones alone and is incomplete. The top ten clones hold 1% to 1.5% of a sample with roughly 70,000 clones, roughly nine tenths of them seen once. The sequence came from an adult who received the AZD1222 COVID-19 vaccine. The material was peripheral blood, obtained 28 days after the second AZD1222 dose.

As DNA, the CDR3 is TGTGCCAGCAGCCGAGGCGGGGGCGTCCTTCGGAACTATGGCTACACCTTC. Its protein product is CASSRGGGVLRNYGYTF. The chain joins TRBV3-1 (or the pseudogene TRBV3-2) to TRBJ1-2; possible D gene TRBD1, 6 bases. The CDR3 has 17 amino acids. The germline V gene encodes CDR1 LGHDT and CDR2 YNNKEL (reference sequence). V was cut by 4 bases and J by 2 bases, with 20 bases left in between.